This T cell receptor beta chain was documented in a study of T cells in Graves' hyperthyroidism and ophthalmopathy. The sample holds many counts of this clonotype. RNA transcripts yielded amplified TCR beta CDR3 regions. HTBI primers were the set used in a first-round RT-PCR of the TCR CDR3. Each CDR3 protein is one row after TCRdb ran MiXCR on the multiplex PCR reads. This table has 500,000 or so distinct CDR3 sequences, roughly a sixth appearing once. The V gene lost 0 bases and the J gene lost 0 bases, with 9 bases spanning the gap. Germline lookup yields CDR1 LNHNV and CDR2 YYDKDF (reference sequence). There are 16 residues in the CDR3.

Sequencing was performed on blood. This TCR was recovered from a woman aged 18 to 35 with Graves' ophthalmopathy. V usage is TRBV15 and J usage is TRBJ1-5; possible D gene TRBD1, 6 bases. Here the CDR3 DNA reads TGTGCCACCAGCAGAGATGGGGGCAATAGCAATCAGCCCCAGCATTTT. Translated: CATSRDGGNSNQPQHF.